These 21 T cell receptor beta chains were sequenced from one sample in a study of blood T cell repertoires in COVID-19. Generated by immunoSEQ multiplex PCR, the TCRdb table keeps only in-frame clones and is missing some. The sample gives about 210,000 clones, approximately 85% of which show up once; about 6% is in the top ten. Source material: PBMCs or T cells enriched from blood (not recorded which). The receptors here all came from a man aged 35 to 55 with acute COVID-19.

The gene calls are TRBV29-1 and TRBJ2-5; maybe TRBD2 (5 bases). The CDR3 is 14 amino acids. V gave up 2 bases and J gave up 3 bases, with 13 bases separating them. Germline CDR1 is SQVTM and CDR2 is ANQGSEA. The CDR3 protein is CSVEPGSVKETQYF. DNA of the CDR3: TGCAGCGTTGAACCGGGGAGCGTAAAAGAGACCCAGTACTTC.

V gene TRBV9 combines with J gene TRBJ2-5, with 7 bases that match TRBD1. Trimming at V came to 8 bases and at J to 4 bases, leaving 5 bases not matched to a gene. CDR3 size: 12 residues. The germline V gene encodes CDR1 SGDLS and CDR2 YYNGEE. CDR3 DNA sequence: TGTGCCAGTACAGGGGTCGGAGAGACCCAGTACTTC. Residues: CASTGVGETQYF.

This clone was counted between two and nine times. The chain couples TRBV5-6 to TRBJ1-5, with TRBD1 identical over 8 bases. The V gene's germline CDR1 is SGHDT and CDR2 YYEEEE. V trimming: 2 bases; J trimming: 4 bases; junction bases outside the gene matches: 11. The CDR3 contains 17 residues. The CDR3, as DNA: TGTGCCAGCAGCTTTTGGACAGGGAATGGGGAGAATCAGCCCCAGCATTTT. Its translation is CASSFWTGNGENQPQHF.

The gene calls are TRBV29-1 and TRBJ2-7; 7 nucleotides align to TRBD1. Germline-derived CDR1 and CDR2 are SQVTM and ANQGSEA. This CDR3 contains 13 residues. The V and J ends lost 6 bases and 4 bases, in that order; junction bases with no gene match: 9. The CDR3 sequence: CSVRSTGEYEQYF. Here the CDR3 DNA reads TGCAGCGTGAGGAGTACAGGGGAGTACGAGCAGTACTTC.

This clone was seen just once. The chain has TRBV28 and TRBJ2-2; D uncertain. Trimming cost V 6 bases and J 5 bases, with 10 bases left between them. The germline gives CDR1 MDHEN, CDR2 SYDVKM. This CDR3 spans 13 amino acids. This chain's CDR3 is CASRVHQTGELFF. For the CDR3, the DNA is TGTGCCAGCAGGGTCCACCAGACCGGGGAGCTGTTTTTT.

CDR3 protein: CASSQIQGSAGQYF. For the CDR3, the DNA is TGTGCCAGCAGCCAAATCCAGGGGAGCGCAGGGCAGTACTTC. This rearrangement joins TRBV7-9 to TRBJ2-7, with a weak D call TRBD1 (6 bases). The ends were cut back, 5 bases at V and 9 bases at J, with 20 bases in the middle. The CDR3 totals 14 residues. CDR1 is SEHNR and CDR2 is FQNEAQ in the germline V gene (reference sequence).

The J gene is TRBJ2-6, the V gene TRBV9; D gene uncertain. CDR3 length: 13 amino acids. The germline V and J ends were trimmed by 1 base and 4 bases, with 3 bases remaining between them. CDR1 is SGDLS, CDR2 YYNGEE, per germline. CDR3 coding DNA: TGTGCCAGCAGCGTAACAGGGGCCAACGTCCTGACTTTC. Its protein product is CASSVTGANVLTF.

The chain combines TRBV5-6 with TRBJ1-2; perhaps TRBD1 as D (5 bases). The CDR3 contains 17 residues. Trimming took off 2 bases at V and 0 bases at J, with 17 bases between the two ends. Germline CDR1 reads SGHDT; CDR2 reads YYEEEE. CDR3 region: CASSLFRGRGTNYGYTF. DNA of the CDR3: TGTGCCAGCAGCTTATTCCGTGGAAGGGGCACTAACTATGGCTACACCTTC.

The chain couples TRBV14 to TRBJ1-6, with D hard to call. The CDR3 loop spans 14 amino acids. Germline V lookup: CDR1 SGHDN, CDR2 FVKESK. V was shortened by 4 bases and J by 6 bases, with 10 bases between the two germline ends. CDR3 DNA sequence: TGTGCCAGCAGCCTGACCGGGGTTAATTCACCCCTCCACTTT. Translating gives CASSLTGVNSPLHF.

The genes are TRBV11-1 and TRBJ2-6, with D possibly TRBD1 on 6 matching bases. This CDR3 comprises 15 residues. From germline, CDR1 is SGHAT and CDR2 FQDESV (reference sequence). The V end lost 5 bases, the J end lost 2 bases, and 10 bases lay between the germline ends. This CDR3 reads CASSPRGAGANVLTF. For the CDR3, the DNA is TGTGCCAGCAGCCCCAGGGGAGCTGGGGCCAACGTCCTGACTTTC.

This chain joins TRBV7-9 and TRBJ2-1, with TRBD2 matching 8 bases. CDR1 is SEHNR, CDR2 FQNEAQ, per germline (reference sequence). With V trimmed by 4 bases and J by 6 bases, 8 bases remained unmatched. The CDR3 has 15 residues. The CDR3 protein is CASSSWGLGSNEQFF. The CDR3, as DNA: TGTGCCAGCAGCTCTTGGGGACTAGGTAGCAATGAGCAGTTCTTC.

The CDR3 DNA sequence: TGTGCCTGGAGGGGGGGACTTTCGAGCGGGATCTACAATGAGCAGTTCTTC. Translating it yields CAWRGGLSSGIYNEQFF. The chain couples TRBV30 to TRBJ2-1; 7 nucleotides agree with TRBD2. This CDR3 comprises 17 residues. V lost 3 bases, J lost 3 bases, and 14 bases stayed unmatched. The germline V gene has CDR1 GTSNPN and CDR2 SVGIG (reference sequence).

The CDR3 DNA sequence: TGTGCCAGTAGCGTGTTGCCGGACAATGAGCAGTTCTTC. It codes for CASSVLPDNEQFF. This chain connects TRBV2 to TRBJ2-1; tentatively, D is TRBD2 (5 bases). CDR3 length equals 13 residues. Germline loops: CDR1 SNHLY, CDR2 FYNNEI. V lost 9 bases to trimming and J lost 5 bases, with 14 bases between them.

V gene TRBV9 combines with J gene TRBJ2-1; D call uncertain. Germline lookup yields CDR1 SGDLS and CDR2 YYNGEE. The CDR3 loop spans 16 amino acids. V shed 1 base and J shed 5 bases, with 16 bases lying between them. The CDR3 loop is CASSVIGRGGHNEQFF. The CDR3 coding sequence is TGTGCCAGCAGCGTAATAGGTAGAGGTGGCCACAATGAGCAGTTCTTC.

V is TRBV9 and J is TRBJ2-1; 7 positions agree with TRBD2. The V and J ends lost 5 bases and 2 bases, in that order; junction bases with no gene match: 7. Per germline, CDR1 SGDLS and CDR2 YYNGEE. The CDR3 has 15 amino acids. Here the CDR3 reads CASSLSGIAYNEQFF. CDR3 bases: TGTGCCAGCAGTCTCAGCGGGATTGCCTACAATGAGCAGTTCTTC.

This clone was counted a few times. This chain joins TRBV28 and TRBJ1-3; D might be TRBD1 (6 bases). Germline values: CDR1 MDHEN, CDR2 SYDVKM. The CDR3 totals 16 residues. Trimming removed 5 bases from V and 0 bases from J, with 14 bases in between. The CDR3 DNA reads as TGTGCCAGCAGTGGGTACAGGGCGCTCTCTGGAAACACCATATATTTT. Protein: CASSGYRALSGNTIYF.

This clone was seen a single time. The rearrangement links TRBV5-1 to TRBJ2-7; TRBD2 agrees at 8 bases. Germline CDR1 reads SGHRS; CDR2 reads YFSETQ. After removal of 2 bases from V and 4 bases from J, the junction contained 11 bases not matched to a gene. The CDR3 is 16 amino acids. CDR3 protein: CASSLGGVAGFYEQYF. DNA of the CDR3: TGCGCCAGCAGCTTAGGTGGAGTAGCGGGATTTTACGAGCAGTACTTC. Full variable domain (missing parts from reference TRBV5-1 and TRBJ2-7): KAGVTQTPRYLIKTRGQQVTLSCSPISGHRSVSWYQQTPGQGLQFLFEYFSETQRNKGNFPGRFSGRQFSNSRSEMNVSTLELGDSALYLCASSLGGVAGFYEQYFGPGTRLTVT.

The gene calls are TRBV27 and TRBJ2-7; tentative D call: TRBD1 (5 bases). CDR3 size: 16 residues. CDR1 and CDR2 from the germline V gene are MNHEY and SMNVEV (reference sequence). Trimming pared 5 bases from V and 5 bases from J, leaving 22 bases between. The CDR3 reads CASSALGARGLHEQYF. In nucleotides, the CDR3 is TGTGCCAGCAGTGCCCTAGGGGCTAGGGGTTTACACGAGCAGTACTTC.

This chain uses TRBV5-1 with TRBJ2-1, with D perhaps matching TRBD2 (6 bases). This CDR3 is 15 amino acids long. The germline V gene has CDR1 SGHRS and CDR2 YFSETQ. The V and J ends lost 0 bases and 6 bases respectively, with 13 bases between them. The CDR3 loop is CASSLEPGRSNEQFF. In DNA, the CDR3 is TGCGCCAGCAGCTTGGAACCAGGGAGGTCCAATGAGCAGTTCTTC.

The chain links TRBV27 to TRBJ2-5; perhaps TRBD1 as D (6 bases). The CDR3 is 15 residues long. V was clipped by 4 bases and J by 5 bases, with 17 bases between them. CDR1 and CDR2 (germline): MNHEY, SMNVEV (reference sequence). Here the CDR3 DNA reads TGTGCCAGCAGTTGGGGCAACAGGGTTGGCGAGACCCAGTACTTC. Protein product: CASSWGNRVGETQYF.

The chain has TRBV11-2 and TRBJ2-1; 9 bases line up with TRBD2. Germline trimming cut 1 base from V and 8 bases from J; bases unmatched to any gene: 9. The CDR3 spans 16 residues. Germline assignment: CDR1 SGHAT and CDR2 FQNNGV. The CDR3 DNA reads TGTGCCAGCAGCTTAGTAGTAGCGGGAGTTCGATATGAGCAGTTCTTC. This translates into CASSLVVAGVRYEQFF.